What follows are 2 T cell receptor beta chains derived from one specimen sequenced in a study of T cell responses to AZD1222 COVID-19 vaccine. Produced via immunoSEQ multiplex PCR; TCRdb's table is partial and in-frame only. The repertoire holds under 150,000 clones, just over 90% seen once, with roughly 2% in the top ten. Here the sequenced sample was peripheral blood, taken on day 0 of AZD1222 vaccination. The receptors were gathered from an adult in good health.

The chain carries TRBV18 and TRBJ1-2, with a possible D match to TRBD1 (6 bases). The CDR3 is 15 residues long. The germline V gene encodes CDR1 KGHSH and CDR2 LQKENI. V was clipped by 3 bases and J by 2 bases, with 13 bases between them. Here the CDR3 DNA reads TGTGCCAGCTCACCTACTGAGGACAGCAACTATGGCTACACCTTC. Encoded protein: CASSPTEDSNYGYTF. Supplemented by reference TRBV18 and TRBJ1-2, the full variable domain reads NAGVMQNPRHLVRRRGQEARLRCSPMKGHSHVYWYRQLPEEGLKFMVYLQKENIIDESGMPKERFSAEFPKEGPSILRIQQVVRGDSAAYFCASSPTEDSNYGYTFGSGTRLTVV.

This clone occurred once. The chain has TRBV4-2 and TRBJ2-5; TRBD1 might be the D (5 bases). This CDR3 has 15 amino acids. Trimming removed 1 base at V and 5 bases at J, with 14 bases between. CDR1 LGHNA and CDR2 YNFKEQ come from the germline V gene. This chain's CDR3 is CASSQGAGWAETQYF. The CDR3 DNA sequence: TGTGCCAGCAGCCAAGGGGCAGGGTGGGCGGAGACCCAGTACTTC.